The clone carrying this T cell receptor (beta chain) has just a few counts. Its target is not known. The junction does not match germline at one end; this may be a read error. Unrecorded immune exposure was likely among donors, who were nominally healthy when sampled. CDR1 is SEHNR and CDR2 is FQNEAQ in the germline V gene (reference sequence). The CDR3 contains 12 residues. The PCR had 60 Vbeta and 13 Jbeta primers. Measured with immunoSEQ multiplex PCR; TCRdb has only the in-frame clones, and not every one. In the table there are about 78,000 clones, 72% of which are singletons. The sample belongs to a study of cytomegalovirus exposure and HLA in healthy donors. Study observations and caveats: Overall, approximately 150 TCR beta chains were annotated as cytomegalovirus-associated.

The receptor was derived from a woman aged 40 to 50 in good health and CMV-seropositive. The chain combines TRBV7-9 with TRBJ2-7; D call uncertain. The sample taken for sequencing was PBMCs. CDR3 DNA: TGTGCCAGCAGCGGAGACCGGGTTCCGCGGAACTTC. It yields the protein CASSGDRVPRNF.